This passage covers 2 T cell receptor beta chains from one sample sequenced in a study of blood T cell repertoires in COVID-19. The table came from immunoSEQ multiplex PCR; TCRdb's copy has only in-frame clones and leaves some out. The table includes 250,000 to 350,000 clones, 65% to 90% detected once. The specimen sequenced was PBMCs or T cells enriched from blood (not recorded which). The receptors originated from a woman under 30 who had recovered from COVID-19.

This clone has only one observation. The CDR3 region is CASSSTAGINTEAFF. Written as DNA, the CDR3 is TGCGCCAGCAGCTCGACTGCAGGGATCAACACTGAAGCTTTCTTT. The chain joins TRBV5-1 to TRBJ1-1; possibly TRBD1 for D (5 bases). V was cut by 3 bases and J by 2 bases, with 14 bases left in between. CDR1 SGHRS and CDR2 YFSETQ come from the germline V gene. The CDR3 is 15 residues long.

A few counts support this clone. This sequence joins TRBV9 and TRBJ1-3; D unclear. The CDR3 is 15 residues long. Germline-derived CDR1 and CDR2 are SGDLS and YYNGEE. V lost 0 bases to trimming and J lost 2 bases, with 9 bases between them. The CDR3 sequence: CASSVDAGTGNTIYF. The DNA of the CDR3 is TGTGCCAGCAGCGTAGATGCGGGAACTGGAAACACCATATATTTT. The full variable domain, its missing parts supplied by reference TRBV9 and TRBJ1-3, is DSGVTQTPKHLITATGQRVTLRCSPRSGDLSVYWYQQSLDQGLQFLIQYYNGEERAKGNILERFSAQQFPDLHSELNLSSLELGDSALYFCASSVDAGTGNTIYFGEGSWLTVV.